This T cell receptor (beta chain) derives from a study of blood T cell repertoires in COVID-19. Study information: Donors in the United States, Italy and Spain gave samples during acute or convalescent COVID-19. The analysed material was cDNA or gDNA that came from T cells, B-cell-depleted T cells, or PBMCs.

Per the original data handling: Using reference gene primer amplification, nucleated cell counts were estimated. Here immunoSEQ multiplex PCR was the method, and the copy in TCRdb shows in-frame clones only, minus some. For V, J and clone size, that table is used; D and trimming come from the DNA. Of about 110,000 clones in the sample, around 90% were seen once. The junction had 7 bases not matched to a gene; V was cut back by 8 bases and J by 2 bases. CDR1 and CDR2 (germline): SGHAT, FQNNGV. This CDR3 contains 15 residues. Sequences were obtained from peripheral blood. The clonotype comes from a man between 35 and 55 years old with active or convalescent COVID-19. The chain carries TRBV11-2 and TRBJ1-2; TRBD1 aligns across 11 bases. In nucleotides, the CDR3 is TGTGCCAGCTTCCCGGGACAGGGGGGCAACTATGGCTACACCTTC. Its protein is CASFPGQGGNYGYTF. Full variable domain (outside the CDR3, taken from reference TRBV11-2 and TRBJ1-2): EAGVAQSPRYKIIEKRQSVAFWCNPISGHATLYWYQQILGQGPKLLIQFQNNGVVDDSQLPKDRFSAERLKGVDSTLKIQPAKLEDSAVYLCASFPGQGGNYGYTFGSGTRLTVV.